The 16 T cell receptor beta chains reported below all come from one sample, sequenced in a study of blood T cells in healthy people across ages. Next came a second PCR, run for about 7 to 12 cycles, which used a sample-barcoded 5' primer along with a J-beta primer mix. One entry per CDR3 protein results from TCRdb running MiXCR on the 5' RACE reads. The repertoire holds roughly 1.5 million distinct CDR3 sequences, with approximately 39% as singletons. The specimen sequenced was blood. The source of these receptors is a woman under 30 in good health.

The chain couples TRBV29-1 to TRBJ2-3; TRBD2 matches 7 bases. Per the germline V gene, CDR1 is SQVTM and CDR2 is ANQGSEA. Trimming removed 0 bases from V and 4 bases from J; junction bases left unmatched: 7. The length of the CDR3 is 15 residues. The CDR3 DNA reads TGCAGCGTTGAAGATGGGGGGAGGGTGGCAGATACGCAGTATTTT. It translates to CSVEDGGRVADTQYF.

The rearrangement joins TRBV7-2 to TRBJ2-3, with TRBD2 matching over 12 bases. Trimming cost V 2 bases and J 5 bases; bases outside gene matches: 8. Looked up from germline, CDR1 is SGHTA and CDR2 is FQGNSA. CDR3 length: 17 amino acids. CDR3 DNA: TGTGCCAGCAGCTTAAGGCTAGCGGGAGGGCCAGGAGATACGCAGTATTTT. This gives the protein CASSLRLAGGPGDTQYF.

This clonotype was counted between two and nine times. With a much larger clone just one base away, this may be a read error. V and J are TRBV20-1 and TRBJ2-1, with 10 bases that match TRBD2. The V and J ends lost 2 bases and 13 bases, in that order; junction bases with no gene match: 11. The CDR3 totals 14 residues. The germline CDR1 and CDR2 sequences are DFQATT and SNEGSKA (reference sequence). The CDR3 sequence is CSARSGLARETQFF. As DNA, the CDR3 is TGCAGTGCTAGATCGGGACTAGCGAGAGAGACCCAGTTCTTC.

This clonotype has more than one count but fewer than ten. In nucleotides, the CDR3 is TGTGCCAGCAGTTATTCCGGGACTAGTCCCACAGATACGCAGTATTTT. Translation: CASSYSGTSPTDTQYF. The chain couples TRBV6-5 to TRBJ2-3; 8 bases fit TRBD2. J gave up 2 bases and V 3 bases, and 7 bases lay outside the gene matches. The CDR3 covers 16 residues. Per the germline V gene, CDR1 is MNHEY and CDR2 is SVGAGI.

The chain is built from TRBV6-6 and TRBJ2-1; 8 bases line up with TRBD1. This CDR3 contains 15 residues. Germline CDR1 is MNHNY and CDR2 is SVGAGI (reference sequence). After removal of 1 base from V and 8 bases from J, the junction contained 7 bases not matched to a gene. The CDR3 DNA is TGTGCCAGCAGTTACTACGAGACAGGGGATTATGAGCAGTTCTTC. Protein: CASSYYETGDYEQFF.

This clonotype appeared many times. The chain employs TRBV11-2 and TRBJ2-2; the D is unclear. V lost 4 bases, J lost 2 bases, and 5 bases lay in between. Germline V lookup: CDR1 SGHAT, CDR2 FQNNGV. The CDR3 consists of 13 residues. The CDR3 protein is CASSWVNTGELFF. DNA for the CDR3: TGTGCCAGCAGCTGGGTTAACACCGGGGAGCTGTTTTTT.

The chain is built from TRBV27 and TRBJ2-1; D perhaps matches TRBD1 (6 bases). The DNA end lines up better with TRBJ2-7; the J call may be wrong. Germline CDR1 is MNHEY and CDR2 is SMNVEV (reference sequence). The CDR3 sequence is 16 residues long. CDR3 protein: CASSLRGYSSYNEQYF. The CDR3 DNA reads as TGTGCCAGCAGCCTCAGGGGTTATAGCTCCTACAATGAGCAGTACTTC.

The gene calls are TRBV6-2 or TRBV6-3 and TRBJ2-1, with no clear D. The ends were cut back, 4 bases at V and 10 bases at J, with 8 bases in the middle. The CDR3 runs to 11 residues. Germline V lookup: CDR1 MNHEY, CDR2 SVGEGT. The CDR3 coding sequence is TGTGCCAGCAGTTGGGTTAGCGAGCAGTTCTTC. Amino acid sequence: CASSWVSEQFF.

Turning to this clonotype: A much larger clone lies one base from this, so it may be a read error. CDR3 protein: CASSPTGTLGGHTF. For the CDR3, the DNA is TGTGCCAGCTCACCGACAGGGACATTGGGTGGCCACACCTTC. J is TRBJ1-2 and V is TRBV18; 7 bases match TRBD1. The length of the CDR3 is 14 residues. The germline V gene encodes CDR1 KGHSH and CDR2 LQKENI.

This clonotype came up a few times. The chain uses TRBV27 and TRBJ1-6; no clear D gene. CDR3 length equals 13 residues. Germline lookup yields CDR1 MNHEY and CDR2 SMNVEV (reference sequence). Trimming left V 7 bases short and J 8 bases short, with 12 bases between. CDR3 sequence (DNA): TGTGCCAGCACTTCCCCGATTGATTCACCCCTCCACTTT. Its protein product is CASTSPIDSPLHF.

This clonotype was found a few times. The gene calls are TRBV5-5 and TRBJ1-1; D remains ambiguous. This CDR3 is 14 amino acids long. Germline CDR1 SGHKS, CDR2 YYEKEE (reference sequence). V was clipped by 4 bases and J by 1 base, with 11 bases between them. The DNA of the CDR3 is TGTGCCAGCAGCCCATGGACGGCGAACACTGAAGCTTTCTTT. This codes for CASSPWTANTEAFF.

The chain combines TRBV20-1 with TRBJ1-2; D remains ambiguous. The ends were cut back, 6 bases at V and 8 bases at J, with 22 bases in the middle. The CDR3 has 14 amino acids. Germline CDR1 DFQATT, CDR2 SNEGSKA (reference sequence). CDR3 region: CSAPRQEEGKGYTF. The CDR3 nucleotides read TGCAGTGCCCCTCGGCAGGAGGAAGGAAAAGGCTACACCTTC.

This clonotype was observed a handful of times. V and J are TRBV6-2 or TRBV6-3 and TRBJ2-1; 8 positions agree with TRBD2. The V gene's germline CDR1 is MNHEY and CDR2 SVGEGT. CDR3 length equals 15 residues. Germline trimming cut 7 bases from V and 2 bases from J; bases unmatched to any gene: 7. The CDR3 protein is CASIPAGVAYNEQFF. CDR3 DNA sequence: TGTGCCAGCATCCCAGCGGGAGTGGCCTACAATGAGCAGTTCTTC.

V is TRBV7-2 and J is TRBJ2-3; 10 bases are shared with TRBD1. CDR3 length: 16 residues. CDR1 and CDR2 (germline): SGHTA, FQGNSA. V shed 1 base and J 8 bases; nucleotides not matched to a gene: 9. The CDR3: CASSLDGTGARGTQYF. CDR3 coding DNA: TGTGCCAGCAGCTTAGATGGGACAGGGGCGCGAGGTACGCAGTATTTT. Using reference TRBV7-2 and TRBJ2-3 for the parts outside the CDR3, the full variable domain is GAGVSQSPSNKVTEKGKDVELRCDPISGHTALYWYRQSLGQGLEFLIYFQGNSAPDKSGLPSDRFSAERTGGSVSTLTIQRTQQEDSAVYLCASSLDGTGARGTQYFGPGTRLTVL.

This clonotype was seen once. V and J are TRBV28 and TRBJ2-5; D gene unclear. The length of the CDR3 is 12 residues. Germline-derived CDR1 and CDR2 are MDHEN and SYDVKM. V was trimmed by 3 bases and J by 4 bases, leaving 6 bases between them. CDR3 coding DNA: TGTGCCAGCAGTTTTTGGAGAGAGACCCAGTACTTC. As protein: CASSFWRETQYF.

The V gene is TRBV13, the J gene TRBJ1-2; the D is unclear. V lost 5 bases and J 8 bases, leaving 18 bases between the germline ends. Germline V gene lookup returns CDR1 PRHDT and CDR2 FYEKMQ (reference sequence). This CDR3 contains 14 residues. The CDR3 here is CASSDLGRTLGYTF. In DNA form, the CDR3 reads TGTGCCAGCAGCGATCTCGGGAGGACCTTGGGCTACACCTTC.